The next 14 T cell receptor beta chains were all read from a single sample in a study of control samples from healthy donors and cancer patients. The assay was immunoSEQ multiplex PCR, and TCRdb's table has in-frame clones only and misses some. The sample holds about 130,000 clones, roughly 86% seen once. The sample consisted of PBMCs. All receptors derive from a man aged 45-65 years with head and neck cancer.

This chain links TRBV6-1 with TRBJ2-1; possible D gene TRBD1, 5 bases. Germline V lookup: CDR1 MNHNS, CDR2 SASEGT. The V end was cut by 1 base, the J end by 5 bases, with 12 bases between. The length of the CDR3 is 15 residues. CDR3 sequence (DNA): TGTGCCAGCAGTGAAGTGGGTACAGGCAACAATGAGCAGTTCTTC. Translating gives CASSEVGTGNNEQFF.

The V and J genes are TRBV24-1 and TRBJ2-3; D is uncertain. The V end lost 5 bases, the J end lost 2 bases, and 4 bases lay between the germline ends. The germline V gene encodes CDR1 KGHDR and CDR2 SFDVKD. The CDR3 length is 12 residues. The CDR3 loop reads CATSAYTDTQYF. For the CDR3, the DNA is TGTGCCACCAGTGCGTACACAGATACGCAGTATTTT.

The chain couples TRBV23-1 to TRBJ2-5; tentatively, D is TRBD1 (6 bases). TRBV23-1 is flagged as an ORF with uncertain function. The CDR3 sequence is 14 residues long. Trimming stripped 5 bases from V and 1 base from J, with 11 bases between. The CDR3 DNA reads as TGCGCCAGCAGTAGCCCGGACAGCCAAGAGACCCAGTACTTC. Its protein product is CASSSPDSQETQYF.

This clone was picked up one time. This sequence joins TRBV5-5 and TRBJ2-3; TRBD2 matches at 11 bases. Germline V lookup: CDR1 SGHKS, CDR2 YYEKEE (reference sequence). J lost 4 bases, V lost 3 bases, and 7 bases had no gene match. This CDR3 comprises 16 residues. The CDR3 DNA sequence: TGTGCCAGCAGCTCCTTACTAGCGGGAGCTTCAGATACGCAGTATTTT. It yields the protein CASSSLLAGASDTQYF.

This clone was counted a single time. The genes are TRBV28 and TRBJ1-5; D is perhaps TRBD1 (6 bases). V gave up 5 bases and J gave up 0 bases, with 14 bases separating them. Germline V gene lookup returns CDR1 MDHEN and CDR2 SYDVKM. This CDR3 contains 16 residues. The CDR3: CASSARDTYSNQPQHF. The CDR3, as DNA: TGTGCCAGCAGTGCCCGGGACACTTATAGCAATCAGCCCCAGCATTTT.

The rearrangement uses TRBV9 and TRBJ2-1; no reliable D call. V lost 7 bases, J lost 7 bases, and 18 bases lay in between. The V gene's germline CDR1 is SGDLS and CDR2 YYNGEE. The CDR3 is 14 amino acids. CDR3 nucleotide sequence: TGTGCCAGCGGGAATAGGAGAGCGCTAAATGAGCAGTTCTTC. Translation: CASGNRRALNEQFF.

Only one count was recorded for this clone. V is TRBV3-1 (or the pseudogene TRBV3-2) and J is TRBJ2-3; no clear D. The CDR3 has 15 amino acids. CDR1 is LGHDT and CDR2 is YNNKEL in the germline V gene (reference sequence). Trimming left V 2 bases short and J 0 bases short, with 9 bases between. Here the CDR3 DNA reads TGTGCCAGCAGCCAACAGGCCCTTAGCACAGATACGCAGTATTTT. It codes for CASSQQALSTDTQYF.

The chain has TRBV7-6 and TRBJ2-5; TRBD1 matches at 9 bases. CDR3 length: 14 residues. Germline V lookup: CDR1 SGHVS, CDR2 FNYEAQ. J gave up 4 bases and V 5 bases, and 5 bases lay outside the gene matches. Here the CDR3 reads CASSARTGVETQYF. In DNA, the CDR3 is TGTGCCAGCAGCGCTCGGACAGGGGTAGAGACCCAGTACTTC. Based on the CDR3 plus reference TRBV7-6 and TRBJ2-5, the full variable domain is GAGVSQSPRYKVTKRGQDVALRCDPISGHVSLYWYRQALGQGPEFLTYFNYEAQQDKSGLPNDRFSAERPEGSISTLTIQRTEQRDSAMYRCASSARTGVETQYFGPGTRLLVL.

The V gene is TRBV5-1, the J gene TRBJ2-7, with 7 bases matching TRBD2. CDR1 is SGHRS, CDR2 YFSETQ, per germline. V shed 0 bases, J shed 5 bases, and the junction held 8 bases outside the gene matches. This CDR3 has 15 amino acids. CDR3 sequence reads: CASSLGGGRTNEQYF. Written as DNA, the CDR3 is TGCGCCAGCAGCTTGGGGGGCGGGAGAACAAACGAGCAGTACTTC.

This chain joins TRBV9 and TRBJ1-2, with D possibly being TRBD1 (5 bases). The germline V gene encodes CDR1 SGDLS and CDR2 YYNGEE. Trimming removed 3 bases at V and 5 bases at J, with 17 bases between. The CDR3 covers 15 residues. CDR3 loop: CASSGAGPLRYGYTF. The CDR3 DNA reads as TGTGCCAGCAGCGGAGCGGGACCTCTGAGGTATGGCTACACCTTC.

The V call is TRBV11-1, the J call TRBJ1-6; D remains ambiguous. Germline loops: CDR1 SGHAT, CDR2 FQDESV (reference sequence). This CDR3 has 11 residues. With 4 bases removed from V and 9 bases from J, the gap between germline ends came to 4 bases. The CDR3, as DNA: TGTGCCAGCAGCTCGCGTTCACCCCTCCACTTT. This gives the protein CASSSRSPLHF.

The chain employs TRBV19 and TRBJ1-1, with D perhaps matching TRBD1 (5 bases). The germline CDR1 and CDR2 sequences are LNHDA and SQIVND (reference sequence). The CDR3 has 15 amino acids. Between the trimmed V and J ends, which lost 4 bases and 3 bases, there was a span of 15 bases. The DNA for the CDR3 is TGTGCCAGTAGTAATGTTGGGACGGGGGACACTGAAGCTTTCTTT. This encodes CASSNVGTGDTEAFF.

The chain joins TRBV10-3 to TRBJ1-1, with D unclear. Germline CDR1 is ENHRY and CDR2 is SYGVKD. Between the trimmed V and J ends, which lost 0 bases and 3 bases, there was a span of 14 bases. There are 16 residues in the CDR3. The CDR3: CAISESVGISDTEAFF. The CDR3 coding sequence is TGTGCCATCAGTGAGTCGGTGGGAATTTCCGACACTGAAGCTTTCTTT.

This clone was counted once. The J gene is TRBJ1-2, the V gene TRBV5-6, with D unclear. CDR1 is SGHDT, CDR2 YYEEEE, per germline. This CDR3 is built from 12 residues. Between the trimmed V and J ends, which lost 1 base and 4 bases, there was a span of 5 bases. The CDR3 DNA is TGTGCCAGCAGCTTGATTGGCTATGGCTACACCTTC. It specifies CASSLIGYGYTF.